This T cell receptor (beta chain) stems from a study of blood T cells in healthy people across ages. PCR was performed a second time for roughly 7 to 12 cycles using a sample-barcoded 5' primer and a J-beta primer mix. One entry per CDR3 protein results from TCRdb running MiXCR on the 5' RACE reads. The table lists about 1.1 million distinct CDR3 sequences, under 40% of them singletons. The CDR3 contains 17 residues. The germline V gene has CDR1 MNHEY and CDR2 SMNVEV (reference sequence). Trimming pared 5 bases from V and 0 bases from J, leaving 18 bases between. This rearrangement joins TRBV27 to TRBJ2-3; D might be TRBD2 (6 bases). The material sequenced was blood. This clonotype originated in a man aged 18-30 years in good health. The CDR3 protein is CASSLNPRGSSTDTQYF. The CDR3, as DNA: TGTGCCAGCAGTCTCAATCCCCGGGGGTCTAGCACAGATACGCAGTATTTT.